The T cell receptor (beta chain) under discussion was sequenced for a study of human T cells and chemical hapten exposure. The study's findings and limits: The study found expanded TCRs formed significantly more large CDR3 similarity clusters than controls.

With respect to this clonotype: Its antigen is not known.

Documented time point: patch test 3, about 24 weeks after DPC sensitization. Specified treatment: therapeutic diphenylcyclopropenone sensitization with weekly scalp DPC. Individual cDNA molecules had unique molecular identifiers attached to them by the library. TCRdb re-called the RACE reads through MiXCR, storing one row per CDR3 protein. Of roughly 100,000 distinct CDR3 sequences in the sample, less than 40% were seen once. V lost 8 bases to trimming and J lost 2 bases, with 11 bases between them. The CDR3 has 13 residues. The germline V gene has CDR1 MNHEY and CDR2 SMNVEV (reference sequence). Sample: whole blood, taken in connection with sensitization to the hapten diphenylcyclopropenone (DPC). The sequence was collected from a man aged 40-49 years with alopecia areata. Some clones in this sample may be carry-over from other donors' samples. The chain joins TRBV27 to TRBJ2-3; D unclear. The CDR3 loop reads CASGWEATDTQYF. DNA of the CDR3: TGTGCCAGCGGGTGGGAAGCCACAGATACGCAGTATTTT.